This is a list of T cell receptor beta chains from one sample in a study of cytomegalovirus exposure and HLA in healthy donors. Here immunoSEQ multiplex PCR was the method, and the copy in TCRdb shows in-frame clones only, minus some. Of 150,000 to 200,000 clones in the sample, around 80% were seen once. Sequenced input: PBMCs. The receptors derive from a woman aged 30 to 39 in good health and CMV-seronegative. Both conserved end residues are part of each CDR3. A D gene is named only where the DNA matches it firmly. Size tells how often a clone was seen (once, few, many) or the class of an expanded clone, and some rows leave it out.

j_call: TRBJ1-1; clone_size: once; v_call: TRBV6-1; d_call: -; cdr3_aa: CASSDQSGGNTEAFF; cdr3_nt: TGTGCCAGCAGTGACCAGTCAGGAGGGAACACTGAAGCTTTCTTT
j_call: TRBJ2-5; clone_size: -; v_call: TRBV6-5; d_call: TRBD2; cdr3_aa: CASSYSGRLGAETQYF; cdr3_nt: TGTGCCAGCAGTTATAGCGGGAGGCTCGGGGCGGAGACCCAGTACTTC
j_call: TRBJ1-5; clone_size: few; v_call: TRBV19; d_call: TRBD1; cdr3_aa: CASSKDRVGFNQPQHF; cdr3_nt: TGTGCCAGTAGTAAGGACAGGGTGGGGTTCAATCAGCCCCAGCATTTT
j_call: TRBJ2-7; clone_size: once; v_call: TRBV6-5; d_call: TRBD1; cdr3_aa: CASRLTGDRGGQYF; cdr3_nt: TGTGCCAGCAGACTTACCGGGGACAGAGGAGGGCAGTACTTC
j_call: TRBJ1-4; clone_size: -; v_call: TRBV6-1; d_call: -; cdr3_aa: CASSETGIGEKLFF; cdr3_nt: TGTGCCAGCAGTGAAACCGGGATTGGTGAAAAACTGTTTTTT
j_call: TRBJ1-2; clone_size: -; v_call: TRBV19; d_call: -; cdr3_aa: CASKGGNNYGYTF; cdr3_nt: TGTGCCAGCAAGGGGGGGAATAACTATGGCTACACCTTC
j_call: TRBJ1-1; clone_size: -; v_call: TRBV5-1; d_call: TRBD1; cdr3_aa: CASSPQPGQGNTEAFF; cdr3_nt: TGCGCCAGCAGCCCCCAACCGGGACAGGGGAACACTGAAGCTTTCTTT
j_call: TRBJ2-7; clone_size: -; v_call: TRBV7-8; d_call: -; cdr3_aa: CASSLTGRRYEQYF; cdr3_nt: TGTGCCAGCAGCCTCACAGGGCGCCGGTACGAGCAGTACTTC
j_call: TRBJ2-1; clone_size: -; v_call: TRBV11-1; d_call: -; cdr3_aa: CASSSISGTSYNEQFF; cdr3_nt: TGTGCCAGCAGCTCAATAAGCGGTACCTCCTACAATGAGCAGTTCTTC
j_call: TRBJ2-5; clone_size: -; v_call: TRBV30; d_call: TRBD1; cdr3_aa: CAWSEGQGKETQYF; cdr3_nt: TGTGCCTGGAGTGAGGGACAGGGGAAAGAGACCCAGTACTTC
j_call: TRBJ2-5; clone_size: -; v_call: TRBV28; d_call: TRBD2; cdr3_aa: CASSPLPSGGLQETQYF; cdr3_nt: TGTGCCAGCAGTCCACTCCCTAGCGGGGGGCTTCAAGAGACCCAGTACTTC
j_call: TRBJ2-1; clone_size: once; v_call: TRBV29-1; d_call: TRBD2; cdr3_aa: CSAPGLAGGPYNEQFF; cdr3_nt: TGCAGCGCCCCGGGACTAGCGGGGGGCCCCTACAATGAGCAGTTCTTC
j_call: TRBJ1-5; clone_size: -; v_call: TRBV6-5; d_call: TRBD1; cdr3_aa: CASSYKSRGDNQPQHF; cdr3_nt: TGTGCCAGCAGTTACAAGAGCAGGGGGGACAATCAGCCCCAGCATTTT
j_call: TRBJ2-2; clone_size: -; v_call: TRBV5-1; d_call: TRBD1; cdr3_aa: CASSVDRVNTGELFF; cdr3_nt: TGCGCCAGCAGCGTTGACAGGGTGAACACCGGGGAGCTGTTTTTT
j_call: TRBJ2-1; clone_size: -; v_call: TRBV11-3; d_call: -; cdr3_aa: CASSLFYEGLGNEQFF; cdr3_nt: TGTGCCAGCAGCTTATTCTACGAGGGCCTTGGGAATGAGCAGTTCTTC
j_call: TRBJ2-3; clone_size: once; v_call: TRBV7-3; d_call: TRBD2; cdr3_aa: CASSLLQSGGVSTDTQYF; cdr3_nt: TGTGCCAGCAGCTTGTTACAGAGCGGGGGGGTTAGCACAGATACGCAGTATTTT
j_call: TRBJ1-1; clone_size: -; v_call: TRBV2; d_call: -; cdr3_aa: CASSGQVEAFF; cdr3_nt: TGTGCCAGCAGTGGCCAGGTTGAAGCTTTCTTT
j_call: TRBJ2-3; clone_size: -; v_call: TRBV7-3; d_call: -; cdr3_aa: CASSFRGTDTQYF; cdr3_nt: TGTGCCAGCAGCTTTCGGGGAACAGATACGCAGTATTTT
j_call: TRBJ2-1; clone_size: -; v_call: TRBV5-1; d_call: TRBD2; cdr3_aa: CASKWDLSGREQFF; cdr3_nt: TGCGCCAGCAAGTGGGATCTTAGCGGGAGGGAGCAGTTCTTC
j_call: TRBJ1-5; clone_size: -; v_call: TRBV4-1; d_call: TRBD1; cdr3_aa: CASRRVGQGNQPQHF; cdr3_nt: TGCGCCAGCAGACGAGTTGGACAGGGAAATCAGCCCCAGCATTTT
j_call: TRBJ2-7; clone_size: -; v_call: TRBV7-2; d_call: TRBD1; cdr3_aa: CASSSGQPPYEQYF; cdr3_nt: TGTGCCAGCAGCTCGGGACAGCCACCCTACGAGCAGTACTTC
j_call: TRBJ2-1; clone_size: -; v_call: TRBV4-1; d_call: TRBD2; cdr3_aa: CASSHPGLGYNEQFF; cdr3_nt: TGCGCCAGCAGCCACCCGGGACTAGGCTACAATGAGCAGTTCTTC
j_call: TRBJ1-1; clone_size: -; v_call: TRBV5-1; d_call: TRBD1; cdr3_aa: CASSLGGGAGTEAFF; cdr3_nt: TGCGCCAGCAGCTTGGGAGGGGGCGCGGGGACTGAAGCTTTCTTT
j_call: TRBJ1-2; clone_size: once; v_call: TRBV29-1; d_call: -; cdr3_aa: CSVEGIGDGYTF; cdr3_nt: TGCAGCGTTGAGGGGATCGGGGATGGCTACACCTTC
j_call: TRBJ1-3; clone_size: -; v_call: TRBV5-1; d_call: TRBD1; cdr3_aa: CASTGQGNTIYF; cdr3_nt: TGCGCCAGCACGGGACAGGGAAACACCATATATTTT
j_call: TRBJ1-1; clone_size: -; v_call: TRBV7-8; d_call: -; cdr3_aa: CASSLPLGQGNTEAFF; cdr3_nt: TGTGCCAGCAGCCTACCCTTGGGGCAGGGGAACACTGAAGCTTTCTTT
j_call: TRBJ2-3; clone_size: -; v_call: TRBV2; d_call: -; cdr3_aa: CASSEVRRTDTQYF; cdr3_nt: TGTGCCAGCAGTGAAGTCCGGAGGACAGATACGCAGTATTTT
j_call: TRBJ2-1; clone_size: once; v_call: TRBV5-1; d_call: -; cdr3_aa: CASSLVGDLTYNEQFF; cdr3_nt: TGCGCCAGCAGCTTGGTGGGGGACTTAACCTACAATGAGCAGTTCTTC
j_call: TRBJ1-2; clone_size: -; v_call: TRBV6-5; d_call: -; cdr3_aa: CASSAGTYGYTF; cdr3_nt: TGTGCCAGCAGTGCGGGGACGTATGGCTACACCTTC
j_call: TRBJ2-2; clone_size: -; v_call: TRBV5-1; d_call: TRBD2; cdr3_aa: CASSLRTRAAGELFF; cdr3_nt: TGCGCCAGCAGCTTGAGGACTAGGGCTGCCGGGGAGCTGTTTTTT
j_call: TRBJ2-5; clone_size: once; v_call: TRBV27; d_call: TRBD1; cdr3_aa: CASGGQGTGETQYF; cdr3_nt: TGTGCCAGCGGAGGACAGGGTACGGGGGAGACCCAGTACTTC
j_call: TRBJ2-3; clone_size: -; v_call: TRBV4-1; d_call: TRBD1; cdr3_aa: CASSPGGTGDTDTQYF; cdr3_nt: TGCGCCAGCAGCCCCGGGGGGACAGGGGACACAGATACGCAGTATTTT
j_call: TRBJ2-7; clone_size: -; v_call: TRBV2; d_call: -; cdr3_aa: CASSADRYYEQYF; cdr3_nt: TGTGCCAGCAGCGCCGACAGGTACTACGAGCAGTACTTC
j_call: TRBJ2-4; clone_size: -; v_call: TRBV5-4; d_call: TRBD2; cdr3_aa: CASSPGGGLAKNIQYF; cdr3_nt: TGTGCCAGCAGCCCCGGGGGGGGGCTAGCCAAAAACATTCAGTACTTC
j_call: TRBJ2-1; clone_size: -; v_call: TRBV5-1; d_call: -; cdr3_aa: CASSLELVSYNEQFF; cdr3_nt: TGCGCCAGCAGCTTGGAACTAGTCAGCTACAATGAGCAGTTCTTC
j_call: TRBJ2-1; clone_size: -; v_call: TRBV5-6; d_call: TRBD2; cdr3_aa: CASSFSGGPNSYNEQFF; cdr3_nt: TGTGCCAGCAGCTTTAGCGGGGGCCCGAACTCCTACAATGAGCAGTTCTTC
j_call: TRBJ2-1; clone_size: -; v_call: TRBV7-9; d_call: TRBD2; cdr3_aa: CASTDRGLANNEQFF; cdr3_nt: TGTGCCAGCACCGATCGGGGACTAGCGAACAATGAGCAGTTCTTC
j_call: TRBJ2-3; clone_size: -; v_call: TRBV19; d_call: -; cdr3_aa: CASTSGSYTDTQYF; cdr3_nt: -
j_call: TRBJ2-7; clone_size: -; v_call: TRBV30; d_call: TRBD2; cdr3_aa: CAWRTSGRAEQYF; cdr3_nt: TGTGCCTGGAGGACTAGCGGGAGGGCCGAGCAGTACTTC
j_call: TRBJ2-7; clone_size: -; v_call: TRBV6-6; d_call: -; cdr3_aa: CASSYPQGGSYEQYF; cdr3_nt: TGTGCCAGCAGTTACCCCCAGGGTGGTTCCTACGAGCAGTACTTC
j_call: TRBJ1-2; clone_size: -; v_call: TRBV5-6; d_call: TRBD1; cdr3_aa: CASSLESGGGGYTF; cdr3_nt: TGTGCCAGCAGCTTGGAGTCAGGGGGTGGTGGCTACACCTTC
j_call: TRBJ1-1; clone_size: -; v_call: TRBV28; d_call: TRBD1; cdr3_aa: CASTSGQGNEAFF; cdr3_nt: TGTGCCAGCACCTCGGGACAGGGGAATGAAGCTTTCTTT
j_call: TRBJ2-5; clone_size: many; v_call: TRBV19; d_call: -; cdr3_aa: CASSSQTLETQYF; cdr3_nt: TGTGCCAGTAGTTCACAAACGTTGGAGACCCAGTACTTC
j_call: TRBJ1-4; clone_size: -; v_call: TRBV28; d_call: TRBD1; cdr3_aa: CASSPDRALFRNEKLFF; cdr3_nt: TGTGCCAGCAGTCCGGACAGGGCCCTCTTTCGCAATGAAAAACTGTTTTTT
j_call: TRBJ1-2; clone_size: once; v_call: TRBV5-1; d_call: -; cdr3_aa: CASSLVGAGGYTF; cdr3_nt: TGCGCCAGCAGCTTGGTGGGGGCTGGCGGCTACACCTTC
j_call: TRBJ2-3; clone_size: -; v_call: TRBV2; d_call: -; cdr3_aa: CASSELDTQYF; cdr3_nt: TGTGCCAGCAGTGAACTAGATACGCAGTATTTT
j_call: TRBJ2-3; clone_size: -; v_call: TRBV5-1; d_call: -; cdr3_aa: CASSPGGATDTQYF; cdr3_nt: TGCGCCAGCAGCCCGGGTGGGGCCACAGATACGCAGTATTTT
j_call: TRBJ2-2; clone_size: -; v_call: TRBV7-9; d_call: -; cdr3_aa: CASSFRQVTGELFF; cdr3_nt: TGTGCCAGCAGCTTCCGACAGGTCACCGGGGAGCTGTTTTTT
j_call: TRBJ1-5; clone_size: -; v_call: TRBV6-5; d_call: TRBD1; cdr3_aa: CASSSITGDQPQHF; cdr3_nt: TGTGCCAGCAGTTCAATTACAGGGGATCAGCCCCAGCATTTT